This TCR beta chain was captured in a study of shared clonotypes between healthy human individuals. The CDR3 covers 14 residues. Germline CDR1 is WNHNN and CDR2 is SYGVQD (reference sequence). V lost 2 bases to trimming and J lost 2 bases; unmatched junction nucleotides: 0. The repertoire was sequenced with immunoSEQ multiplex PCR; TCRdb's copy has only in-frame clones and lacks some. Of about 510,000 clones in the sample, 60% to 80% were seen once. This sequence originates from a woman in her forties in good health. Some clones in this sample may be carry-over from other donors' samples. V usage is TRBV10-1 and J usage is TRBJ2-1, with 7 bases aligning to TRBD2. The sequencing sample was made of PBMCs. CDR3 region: CASSEREAYNEQFF. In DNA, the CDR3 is TGCGCCAGCAGTGAGCGGGAGGCCTACAATGAGCAGTTCTTC.